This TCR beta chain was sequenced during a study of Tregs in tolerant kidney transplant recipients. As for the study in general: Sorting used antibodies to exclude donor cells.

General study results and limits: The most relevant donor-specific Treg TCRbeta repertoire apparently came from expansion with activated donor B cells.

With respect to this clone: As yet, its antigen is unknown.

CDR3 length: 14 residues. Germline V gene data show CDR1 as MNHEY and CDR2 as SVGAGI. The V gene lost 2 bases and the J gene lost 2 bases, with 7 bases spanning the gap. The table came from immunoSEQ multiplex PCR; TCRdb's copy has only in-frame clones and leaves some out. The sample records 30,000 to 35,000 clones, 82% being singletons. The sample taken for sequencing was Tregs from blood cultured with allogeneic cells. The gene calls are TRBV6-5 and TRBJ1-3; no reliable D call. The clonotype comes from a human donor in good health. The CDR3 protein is CASSYGGTGNTIYF. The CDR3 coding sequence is TGTGCCAGCAGTTACGGAGGGACTGGAAACACCATATATTTT.